This TCR beta chain was observed in a study of T cell responses to AZD1222 COVID-19 vaccine. This clone was seen a handful of times. Its antigen is unknown. CDR1 is SGDLS and CDR2 is YYNGEE in the germline V gene. The CDR3 contains 17 residues. Trimming removed 3 bases from V and 3 bases from J; junction bases left unmatched: 10. Study-level results: Recipients of two AZD1222 doses showed rising Spike-specific TCR breadth and depth. Vaccine-related CD4 TCRs covered spike, predominating at 160-218 and 743-854.

TCRdb's copy holds only in-frame clones and misses some; the assay was immunoSEQ multiplex PCR. The repertoire has around 53,000 clones, about 85% of them found once; the top ten carry approximately 19%. The TCR comes from an adult in good health. This chain uses TRBV9 with TRBJ2-3, with 10 bases that match TRBD2. The starting material was peripheral blood, obtained on day 0 of MenACWY control vaccination. For the CDR3, the DNA is TGTGCCAGCAGCGCCATGCCTAGCGGGAGTCGAACAGATACGCAGTATTTT. Its translation is CASSAMPSGSRTDTQYF.